Listed below are T cell receptor beta chains from one sample, sequenced in a study of CXCR3-negative and CXCR3-positive naive CD8 T cells. TCRdb re-called the 5' RACE reads, yielding one record per CDR3 amino acid sequence without DNA. This sample's table reports more than 80,000 distinct CDR3 sequences. Sequenced input: naive CXCR3+ CD8+ T cells from blood. The receptors originated from a human donor in good health. Some clones in this sample may be carry-over from other donors' samples. CDR3s include the opening cysteine and the closing phenylalanine or tryptophan. The order of the fields is CDR3 protein, J gene, V gene.

cdr3_aa: CASNQEDSNQPQHF
j_call: TRBJ1-5
v_call: TRBV21-1

cdr3_aa: CSVAAENYGYTF
j_call: TRBJ1-2
v_call: TRBV29-1

cdr3_aa: CATHPSGIYNEQFF
j_call: TRBJ2-1
v_call: TRBV12-3/TRBV12-4

cdr3_aa: CSVATGDYEQYF
j_call: TRBJ2-7
v_call: TRBV29-1

cdr3_aa: CASSQDLDSYSYNEQFF
j_call: TRBJ2-1
v_call: TRBV4-1

cdr3_aa: CASSEGTGMTDEQFF
j_call: TRBJ2-1
v_call: TRBV6-1

cdr3_aa: CASSWAPLYNEQFF
j_call: TRBJ2-1
v_call: TRBV7-9

cdr3_aa: CASSPPRPDTGELFF
j_call: TRBJ2-2
v_call: TRBV11-2

cdr3_aa: CATSSNSGGVETQYF
j_call: TRBJ2-5
v_call: TRBV15

cdr3_aa: CASSQGPPGQITYGYTF
j_call: TRBJ1-2
v_call: TRBV4-3

cdr3_aa: CASSLSGQGSAEAFF
j_call: TRBJ1-1
v_call: TRBV5-1

cdr3_aa: CASSRQETQYF
j_call: TRBJ2-5
v_call: TRBV7-2

cdr3_aa: CASSQVANNEQFF
j_call: TRBJ2-1
v_call: TRBV4-1

cdr3_aa: CASSLRSLAGFRNEQFF
j_call: TRBJ2-1
v_call: TRBV28

cdr3_aa: CASSLTGASDEQFF
j_call: TRBJ2-1
v_call: TRBV7-3

cdr3_aa: CSASGTNNNEQFF
j_call: TRBJ2-1
v_call: TRBV20-1

cdr3_aa: CASSLAGQDYNEQFF
j_call: TRBJ2-1
v_call: TRBV7-9

cdr3_aa: CASSQDKGLALYNEQFF
j_call: TRBJ2-1
v_call: TRBV4-3

cdr3_aa: CASSLEAGGTTYYEQYF
j_call: TRBJ2-7
v_call: TRBV7-9

cdr3_aa: CASSITGGEDYGYTF
j_call: TRBJ1-2
v_call: TRBV7-9

cdr3_aa: CASSLFTALLAGGPTDTQYF
j_call: TRBJ2-3
v_call: TRBV7-3

cdr3_aa: CASRLACSGQGAGEQYF
j_call: TRBJ2-7
v_call: TRBV12-2

cdr3_aa: CSVQREMDEQFF
j_call: TRBJ2-1
v_call: TRBV29-1

cdr3_aa: CASSLAPGQGIADTQYF
j_call: TRBJ2-3
v_call: TRBV5-1

cdr3_aa: CSVEGDRIYEQYF
j_call: TRBJ2-7
v_call: TRBV29-1

cdr3_aa: CSAKLDRGREKLFF
j_call: TRBJ1-4
v_call: TRBV29-1

cdr3_aa: CASSQAPRGQGISPLHF
j_call: TRBJ1-6
v_call: TRBV4-3

cdr3_aa: CSARARTSTDTQYF
j_call: TRBJ2-3
v_call: TRBV20-1

cdr3_aa: CSVKGTGGDNSIQYF
j_call: TRBJ2-4
v_call: TRBV29-1

cdr3_aa: CSARDSGDTEAFF
j_call: TRBJ1-1
v_call: TRBV20-1

cdr3_aa: CASSESRGGFTYEQYF
j_call: TRBJ2-7
v_call: TRBV25-1

cdr3_aa: CASSPLGRGDGELFF
j_call: TRBJ2-2
v_call: TRBV4-1

cdr3_aa: CASSLYSNNEQFF
j_call: TRBJ2-1
v_call: TRBV5-1

cdr3_aa: CASQEGASGTYEQYF
j_call: TRBJ2-7
v_call: TRBV19

cdr3_aa: CAWSPDTEQPQHF
j_call: TRBJ1-5
v_call: TRBV30

cdr3_aa: CAWGTTVFDYTF
j_call: TRBJ1-2
v_call: TRBV30

cdr3_aa: CASSPGANVLTF
j_call: TRBJ2-6
v_call: TRBV12-3/TRBV12-4

cdr3_aa: CASSRNSGGASPLHF
j_call: TRBJ1-6
v_call: TRBV6-2/TRBV6-3

cdr3_aa: CSSSSPLPGAGSYEQYF
j_call: TRBJ2-7
v_call: TRBV7-9

cdr3_aa: CSVYPRGPSLDTGELFF
j_call: TRBJ2-2
v_call: TRBV29-1

cdr3_aa: CASSVSGGQGYNEQFF
j_call: TRBJ2-1
v_call: TRBV7-9

cdr3_aa: CASSYVGGAGGANVLTF
j_call: TRBJ2-6
v_call: TRBV6-5

cdr3_aa: CASSDTFPGRETQYF
j_call: TRBJ2-5
v_call: TRBV21-1

cdr3_aa: CASSLARTGAVNTEAFF
j_call: TRBJ1-1
v_call: TRBV5-1

cdr3_aa: CASSLVTYPGYTF
j_call: TRBJ1-2
v_call: TRBV7-2

cdr3_aa: CASSPRGTGLIGELFF
j_call: TRBJ2-2
v_call: TRBV28

cdr3_aa: CASSYPGQGAYEQYF
j_call: TRBJ2-7
v_call: TRBV6-2/TRBV6-3

cdr3_aa: CASSRQGGYNEQFF
j_call: TRBJ2-1
v_call: TRBV28

cdr3_aa: CSVEDKRGDEQFF
j_call: TRBJ2-1
v_call: TRBV29-1

cdr3_aa: CASSQGPQGGYTF
j_call: TRBJ1-2
v_call: TRBV4-3

cdr3_aa: CAISGPESYGYTF
j_call: TRBJ1-2
v_call: TRBV10-3

cdr3_aa: CASSSPGTSPGDTEAFF
j_call: TRBJ1-1
v_call: TRBV28

cdr3_aa: CASSLGEGDGYTF
j_call: TRBJ1-2
v_call: TRBV7-9

cdr3_aa: CASSPGGRLATDTQYF
j_call: TRBJ2-3
v_call: TRBV7-2

cdr3_aa: CASSSNIGETQYF
j_call: TRBJ2-5
v_call: TRBV11-2